Following are 26 T cell receptor beta chains from one sample sequenced in a study of T cell repertoires in cytomegalovirus infection. TCRdb ran MiXCR on the reads and lists one entry per CDR3 protein. The sample has tens of thousands of distinct CDR3 sequences; about 29% are singletons. These TCRs are of unknown antigen specificity. The sample here was CD8+ T cells from cultured PBMCs, taken from culture after CMV antigen stimulation. The source of these receptors is a human donor in good health (CMV status not recorded). Some clones in this sample may be carry-over from other donors' samples.

This clonotype was observed a few times. The chain uses TRBV12-3 or TRBV12-4 and TRBJ1-3; 7 positions agree with TRBD1. The junction had 0 bases not matched to a gene; V was cut back by 4 bases and J by 0 bases. CDR3 length: 14 residues. CDR3 nucleotides: TGTGCCAGCAGTTGGGACAGCTCTGGAAACACCATATATTTT. Its translation: CASSWDSSGNTIYF.

This clonotype was seen more than once but under ten times. The CDR3 here is CASSFGQFTEAFF. In nucleotides, the CDR3 is TGTGCCAGCAGTTTCGGACAGTTCACTGAAGCTTTCTTT. The rearrangement links TRBV28 to TRBJ1-1; tentatively, D is TRBD1 (6 bases). The CDR3 contains 13 residues. The germline CDR1 and CDR2 sequences are MDHEN and SYDVKM. The V and J ends lost 3 bases and 4 bases respectively, with 9 bases between them.

Relative to its sample, this clonotype is medium-sized (0.01 to 0.1%). The chain's CDR3 is CASSLEWTGTEAFF. The CDR3 coding sequence is TGTGCCAGCAGCCTAGAATGGACAGGCACTGAAGCTTTCTTT. The V call is TRBV7-2, the J call TRBJ1-1, with 7 bases identical to TRBD1. In germline, CDR1 is SGHTA, CDR2 FQGNSA. The CDR3 has 14 amino acids. V shed 5 bases and J 4 bases; nucleotides not matched to a gene: 7.

This clonotype was detected many times. The chain recombines TRBV6-5 with TRBJ2-2, with D tentatively TRBD1 (5 bases). CDR1 and CDR2 (germline): MNHEY, SVGAGI. This CDR3 has 13 residues. The ends were cut back, 0 bases at V and 8 bases at J, with 7 bases in the middle. For the CDR3, the DNA is TGTGCCAGCAGTTACTCAAGGACAGGGGAGCTGTTTTTT. This translates into CASSYSRTGELFF.

The chain links TRBV4-3 to TRBJ2-1; 10 nucleotides align to TRBD2. CDR3 length: 17 residues. Germline CDR1 is LGHNA and CDR2 is YSLEER. The trim removed 2 bases at V and 4 bases at J, leaving 8 bases unmatched. The CDR3 DNA reads as TGCGCCAGCAGCCAATCCTCTAGCGGGGGTGGATACAATGAGCAGTTCTTC. Its protein is CASSQSSSGGGYNEQFF.

The table lists this clonotype with a few counts. The V and J genes are TRBV6-1 and TRBJ2-1, with D tentatively TRBD1 (6 bases). The V gene's germline CDR1 is MNHNS and CDR2 SASEGT. V was shortened by 11 bases and J by 7 bases, with 18 bases between the two germline ends. This CDR3 is built from 13 residues. The CDR3 protein is CASAGTPFNEQFF. CDR3 nucleotide sequence: TGTGCCTCCGCCGGGACACCGTTTAATGAGCAGTTCTTC.

In its sample, this clonotype was seen a few times. The gene calls are TRBV6-6 and TRBJ1-1, with 8 bases matching TRBD1. CDR1 is MNHNY, CDR2 SVGAGI, per germline (reference sequence). The ends lost 6 bases at V and 3 bases at J; junction bases unmatched: 3. CDR3 length: 13 amino acids. CDR3 region: CASRDRADTEAFF. The CDR3 region has the DNA TGTGCCAGCAGGGACAGGGCCGACACTGAAGCTTTCTTT.

V is TRBV20-1 and J is TRBJ2-5; TRBD2 matches at 11 bases. The germline gives CDR1 DFQATT, CDR2 SNEGSKA (reference sequence). The junction had 11 bases not matched to a gene; V was cut back by 5 bases and J by 0 bases. This CDR3 has 17 amino acids. The CDR3 nucleotides read TGCAGTGCTTCCGGGACTAGCGGCCAACAGTACCAAGAGACCCAGTACTTC. Translation: CSASGTSGQQYQETQYF.

This rearrangement joins TRBV19 to TRBJ2-7, with 7 bases aligning to TRBD1. Germline CDR1 and CDR2: LNHDA and SQIVND (reference sequence). V lost 7 bases to trimming and J lost 1 base; unmatched junction nucleotides: 10. CDR3 length equals 15 residues. The CDR3 region is CASTKPGQLSYEQYF. In nucleotides, the CDR3 is TGTGCCAGTACCAAGCCGGGACAGCTTTCCTACGAGCAGTACTTC. Variable domain in full (rest from reference TRBV19 and TRBJ2-7): DGGITQSPKYLFRKEGQNVTLSCEQNLNHDAMYWYRQDPGQGLRLIYYSQIVNDFQKGDIAEGYSVSREKKESFPLTVTSAQKNPTAFYLCASTKPGQLSYEQYFGPGTRLTVT.

V and J are TRBV7-2 and TRBJ2-5; 8 bases fit TRBD2. V gave up 8 bases and J gave up 5 bases; unmatched junction bases: 16. This CDR3 region has 16 residues. Germline loops: CDR1 SGHTA, CDR2 FQGNSA. This CDR3 reads CASLPTGGGTSETQYF. In DNA, the CDR3 is TGTGCCAGCTTACCCACCGGGGGGGGGACTTCGGAGACCCAGTACTTC.

The J gene is TRBJ2-1, the V gene TRBV4-1, with 7 bases fitting TRBD2. Losses at the gene ends were 1 base for V and 8 bases for J; bases not matched to a gene: 11. Germline V CDR1 and CDR2: MGHRA, YSYEKL. The CDR3 consists of 16 residues. Here the CDR3 DNA reads TGCGCCAGCAGCCAAGGAGCGGGACTGGCCGTGTATGAGCAGTTCTTC. Translation gives CASSQGAGLAVYEQFF.

The rearrangement links TRBV3-1 to TRBJ2-3; D is possibly TRBD2 (6 bases). From germline, CDR1 is LGHDT and CDR2 YNNKEL (reference sequence). The CDR3 has 15 amino acids. Trimming shortened V by 5 bases and J by 1 base, and 13 bases separated the two germline ends. In DNA, the CDR3 is TGTGCCAGCAGCTCCCCGGGGGACCGCACAGATACGCAGTATTTT. As protein: CASSSPGDRTDTQYF.

In this sample, this clonotype turned up once. The chain uses TRBV19 and TRBJ2-1; D remains ambiguous. Deletions cut 4 bases from V and 10 bases from J, with 14 bases between. Germline V gene lookup returns CDR1 LNHDA and CDR2 SQIVND (reference sequence). This CDR3 contains 13 residues. The CDR3 region is CASSNGGDREQFF. DNA of the CDR3: TGTGCCAGTAGTAATGGCGGTGATCGGGAGCAGTTCTTC. The full variable domain, rest sourced from reference TRBV19 and TRBJ2-1, is DGGITQSPKYLFRKEGQNVTLSCEQNLNHDAMYWYRQDPGQGLRLIYYSQIVNDFQKGDIAEGYSVSREKKESFPLTVTSAQKNPTAFYLCASSNGGDREQFFGPGTRLTVL.

This clonotype is a singleton in its sample. The V gene is TRBV9, the J gene TRBJ2-1; 10 bases fit TRBD2. CDR3 length: 16 amino acids. V was clipped by 1 base and J by 7 bases; unmatched bases: 8. The germline gives CDR1 SGDLS, CDR2 YYNGEE. The CDR3 loop reads CASSVLSSGSFNEQFF. Written as DNA, the CDR3 is TGTGCCAGCAGCGTACTGTCTAGCGGGAGTTTTAATGAGCAGTTCTTC.

Ten or more counts support this clonotype. V and J are TRBV7-2 and TRBJ2-7; D is undetermined. This CDR3 region has 14 residues. Germline loops: CDR1 SGHTA, CDR2 FQGNSA. Trimming took 2 bases from V and 0 from J, leaving 8 bases between them. The CDR3 region is CASSLNQNSYEQYF. The CDR3 DNA reads TGTGCCAGCAGCTTAAACCAAAACTCCTACGAGCAGTACTTC. The full variable domain, in which reference TRBV7-2 and TRBJ2-7 provide the parts outside the CDR3, is GAGVSQSPSNKVTEKGKDVELRCDPISGHTALYWYRQSLGQGLEFLIYFQGNSAPDKSGLPSDRFSAERTGGSVSTLTIQRTQQEDSAVYLCASSLNQNSYEQYFGPGTRLTVT.

This clonotype was detected only a few times. The V and J genes are TRBV19 and TRBJ2-1; 11 nucleotides align to TRBD2. V was clipped by 4 bases and J by 5 bases; unmatched bases: 25. Germline V gives CDR1 LNHDA, CDR2 SQIVND (reference sequence). The CDR3 length is 22 residues. CDR3 DNA: TGTGCCAGTAGTAGAGAGAGACTAGCGGGATTTTCCGTGGGAGTCCAGAACAATGAGCAGTTCTTC. Residues: CASSRERLAGFSVGVQNNEQFF. The variable domain in full, completed from reference TRBV19 and TRBJ2-1, reads DGGITQSPKYLFRKEGQNVTLSCEQNLNHDAMYWYRQDPGQGLRLIYYSQIVNDFQKGDIAEGYSVSREKKESFPLTVTSAQKNPTAFYLCASSRERLAGFSVGVQNNEQFFGPGTRLTVL.

The sample holds a few counts of this clonotype. The chain recombines TRBV27 with TRBJ1-2; D possibly corresponds to TRBD1 (6 bases). Trimming took 5 bases from V and 1 from J, leaving 11 bases between them. The CDR3 loop spans 14 amino acids. Germline CDR1 and CDR2: MNHEY and SMNVEV (reference sequence). CDR3 DNA sequence: TGTGCCAGCAGTCCACACAGGGATAACTATGGCTACACCTTC. It encodes CASSPHRDNYGYTF.

In this sample, this clonotype turned up many times. V gene TRBV3-1 combines with J gene TRBJ1-2; weak D call: TRBD1 (5 bases). CDR1 and CDR2 (germline): LGHDT, YNNKEL (reference sequence). The V gene lost 4 bases and the J gene lost 2 bases, with 11 bases spanning the gap. The CDR3 has 14 residues. The CDR3 DNA reads TGTGCCAGCAGCCCTCTCGGGGGAAACTATGGCTACACCTTC. Translating it yields CASSPLGGNYGYTF.

The chain is built from TRBV27 and TRBJ2-7; the D gene is possibly TRBD2 (5 bases). V was cut by 5 bases and J by 1 base, with 6 bases left in between. Germline V gene data show CDR1 as MNHEY and CDR2 as SMNVEV (reference sequence). CDR3 length: 12 amino acids. The CDR3 spells CASSPGSYEQYF. The CDR3 nucleotides read TGTGCCAGCAGTCCGGGATCCTACGAGCAGTACTTC.

This clonotype was seen more than once but under ten times. The rearrangement links TRBV6-1 to TRBJ2-1, with D perhaps matching TRBD1 (6 bases). This CDR3 spans 15 amino acids. Germline V gene sequence: CDR1 MNHNS, CDR2 SASEGT. Between the trimmed V and J ends, which lost 4 bases and 1 base, there was a span of 11 bases. Here the CDR3 reads CASSGTAFSYNEQFF. CDR3 nucleotides: TGTGCCAGCAGTGGGACAGCCTTTTCCTACAATGAGCAGTTCTTC.

Many counts were recorded for this clonotype. Germline and junction disagree at one end, which may indicate a read error. This sequence joins TRBV7-2 and TRBJ2-7; 10 bases are shared with TRBD2. The CDR3 has 15 amino acids. Germline-derived CDR1 and CDR2 are SGHTA and FQGNSA. CDR3: CASSIAGGVIYEQYF. The CDR3 nucleotides read TGTGCCAGCAGCATAGCGGGAGGCGTAATCTACGAGCAGTACTTC.

The chain uses TRBV19 and TRBJ2-7, with 7 bases lining up with TRBD1. Germline-derived CDR1 and CDR2 are LNHDA and SQIVND (reference sequence). The CDR3 contains 13 residues. The V segment lost 5 bases and the J segment 6 bases; nucleotides outside the gene matches: 7. The DNA for the CDR3 is TGTGCCAGTAGTTCCAAGACAGGGAGCGAGCAGTACTTC. This codes for CASSSKTGSEQYF.

This clonotype was counted many times. The gene calls are TRBV28 and TRBJ1-5; 7 bases are shared with TRBD1. V lost 1 base and J lost 4; bases outside the gene matches: 4. The CDR3 totals 15 residues. Germline V gene data show CDR1 as MDHEN and CDR2 as SYDVKM. CDR3 loop: CASSLYRDSNQPQHF. CDR3 DNA: TGTGCCAGCAGTTTATACCGGGACAGTAATCAGCCCCAGCATTTT.

This clonotype was counted only a few times. The rearrangement uses TRBV28 and TRBJ2-7, with D possibly being TRBD2 (6 bases). The germline CDR1 and CDR2 sequences are MDHEN and SYDVKM. V lost 3 bases and J lost 3, with 12 bases in between. CDR3 length equals 14 residues. In DNA, the CDR3 is TGTGCCAGCAGTTTCGCCCGGAGGGTCTACGAGCAGTACTTC. This sequence encodes CASSFARRVYEQYF.

This clonotype came up many times. V is TRBV5-6 and J is TRBJ2-2; weak D call: TRBD2 (5 bases). V lost 0 bases and J lost 0, with 9 bases in between. CDR1 SGHDT and CDR2 YYEEEE come from the germline V gene. The CDR3 runs 16 residues. In DNA, the CDR3 is TGTGCCAGCAGCTTGGATGACGGGACGAACACCGGGGAGCTGTTTTTT. It codes for CASSLDDGTNTGELFF.

This clonotype was detected only a few times. The chain carries TRBV7-9 and TRBJ1-5, with D unclear. Trimming took off 3 bases at V and 0 bases at J, with 15 bases between the two ends. The CDR3 has 17 amino acids. The germline V gene has CDR1 SEHNR and CDR2 FQNEAQ (reference sequence). CDR3: CASSFGQADYSNQPQHF. For the CDR3, the DNA is TGTGCCAGCAGCTTTGGCCAGGCCGATTATAGCAATCAGCCCCAGCATTTT.